What follows are 17 T cell receptor beta chains derived from one specimen sequenced in a study of shared clonotypes between healthy human individuals. CD45RO-negative, CCR7-selected cells formed the naive CD8 fraction, which excluded terminally differentiated effector memory CD45RA+ cells. Assay used: immunoSEQ multiplex PCR; TCRdb lists only in-frame clones, some missing. This table holds about 2 million clones, about 95% found once. Input material: naive CD8+ T cells sorted from blood. Source of these receptors: a man younger than 35 in good health.

The count of this clone is one. The rearrangement links TRBV10-3 to TRBJ2-1; D is uncertain. Germline CDR1 is ENHRY and CDR2 is SYGVKD. This CDR3 has 12 residues. V was cut by 2 bases and J by 7 bases, with 6 bases left in between. The DNA of the CDR3 is TGTGCCATCAGTGAGACAAGGAATGAGCAGTTCTTC. Its translation: CAISETRNEQFF.

The chain links TRBV10-1 to TRBJ2-1; the match to TRBD1 covers 11 bases. V gave up 4 bases and J gave up 7 bases; unmatched junction bases: 3. Germline CDR1 and CDR2: WNHNN and SYGVQD (reference sequence). There are 14 residues in the CDR3. The CDR3 bases are TGCGCCAGCAGTGTCGGGACAGGGGGGAATGAGCAGTTCTTC. Protein sequence: CASSVGTGGNEQFF.

Concerning this clone itself: Other DNA sequences from this sample encode an identical CDR3 as well. This chain connects TRBV30 to TRBJ1-2; no reliable D call. Germline CDR1 and CDR2: GTSNPN and SVGIG (reference sequence). Trimming took off 1 base at V and 8 bases at J, with 5 bases between the two ends. The CDR3 is 10 amino acids. The CDR3 is CAWSAGGYTF. In nucleotides, the CDR3 is TGTGCCTGGAGTGCCGGGGGCTACACCTTC.

The genes are TRBV11-3 and TRBJ2-2; 7 bases are a match to TRBD2. J gave up 7 bases and V 1 base, and 0 bases lay outside the gene matches. Germline assignment: CDR1 SGHNT and CDR2 YENEEA. The CDR3 consists of 13 residues. CDR3 amino acids: CASSLVAGGELFF. The CDR3 DNA sequence: TGTGCCAGCAGCTTAGTAGCGGGCGGGGAGCTGTTTTTT.

Comment on this clone: Other nucleotide sequences in the sample specify the same CDR3. The gene calls are TRBV9 and TRBJ2-7, with TRBD2 matching over 9 bases. Germline loops: CDR1 SGDLS, CDR2 YYNGEE. With 0 bases clipped from V and 2 bases from J, the junction kept 3 bases outside the gene matches. The CDR3 totals 15 residues. The CDR3 nucleotides are TGTGCCAGCAGCGTAGGGACTAGCGCAACCTACGAGCAGTACTTC. Protein sequence: CASSVGTSATYEQYF.

In DNA form, the CDR3 reads TGCGCCAGCAGCCAAGTTAGCGGGTCTAATTCACCCCTCCACTTT. Its translation: CASSQVSGSNSPLHF. V and J are TRBV4-3 and TRBJ1-6; no definite D call. V dropped 1 base and J dropped 6 bases, with 10 bases sitting between them. Germline V gives CDR1 LGHNA, CDR2 YSLEER. The CDR3 consists of 15 residues.

This clone has a handful of counts. The same CDR3 can be traced to other DNA sequences in this sample. The gene calls are TRBV5-1 and TRBJ2-7; no definite D call. Trimming removed 1 base from V and 4 bases from J, with 3 bases in between. Germline V gives CDR1 SGHRS, CDR2 YFSETQ. This CDR3 has 11 amino acids. CDR3 nucleotides: TGCGCCAGCAGCTTGTATTACGAGCAGTACTTC. It specifies CASSLYYEQYF. Full variable domain (missing parts from reference TRBV5-1 and TRBJ2-7): KAGVTQTPRYLIKTRGQQVTLSCSPISGHRSVSWYQQTPGQGLQFLFEYFSETQRNKGNFPGRFSGRQFSNSRSEMNVSTLELGDSALYLCASSLYYEQYFGPGTRLTVT.

The chain joins TRBV6-1 to TRBJ2-2, with 7 bases matching TRBD1. Germline V gene data show CDR1 as MNHNS and CDR2 as SASEGT. This CDR3 has 18 amino acids. V gave up 2 bases and J gave up 0 bases; unmatched junction bases: 9. The CDR3 region is CASSESGTETSNTGELFF. CDR3 bases: TGTGCCAGCAGTGAATCCGGGACAGAGACCTCGAACACCGGGGAGCTGTTTTTT.

This chain connects TRBV6-1 to TRBJ1-2; no definite D call. V lost 1 base and J 4 bases, leaving 10 bases between the germline ends. The germline gives CDR1 MNHNS, CDR2 SASEGT. CDR3 size: 14 residues. CDR3 residues: CASSEGWQLYGYTF. As DNA, the CDR3 is TGTGCCAGCAGTGAAGGTTGGCAACTCTATGGCTACACCTTC.

V and J are TRBV4-1 and TRBJ1-6; D is perhaps TRBD1 (6 bases). CDR3 length: 18 amino acids. The V end was cut by 0 bases, the J end by 0 bases, with 12 bases between. Germline V gene data show CDR1 as MGHRA and CDR2 as YSYEKL. This CDR3 reads CASSQDLTGSSYNSPLHF. The CDR3 DNA sequence: TGCGCCAGCAGCCAAGATTTAACAGGGAGCTCCTATAATTCACCCCTCCACTTT.

The chain uses TRBV19 and TRBJ1-5; D is uncertain. CDR1 and CDR2 from the germline V gene are LNHDA and SQIVND (reference sequence). Trimming shortened V by 3 bases and J by 2 bases, and 5 bases separated the two germline ends. CDR3 size: 13 residues. The CDR3 nucleotides are TGTGCCAGTAGTATGGATGGCAATCAGCCCCAGCATTTT. It translates to CASSMDGNQPQHF.

This chain uses TRBV6-5 with TRBJ1-2, with D hard to call. Deletions cut 4 bases from V and 7 bases from J, with 16 bases between. Germline V gene data show CDR1 as MNHEY and CDR2 as SVGAGI. There are 14 residues in the CDR3. CDR3 sequence (DNA): TGTGCCAGCAGTTCAGGACCCCCGGGGTCTGGCTACACCTTC. Translation gives CASSSGPPGSGYTF.

This clone was seen just once. The V gene is TRBV9, the J gene TRBJ2-1; 9 positions agree with TRBD2. Germline loops: CDR1 SGDLS, CDR2 YYNGEE. CDR3 length: 17 amino acids. V shed 0 bases and J 6 bases; nucleotides not matched to a gene: 10. The DNA of the CDR3 is TGTGCCAGCAGCGTAGATCAGATCGGACTAGCGCGCAATGAGCAGTTCTTC. It specifies CASSVDQIGLARNEQFF.

The gene calls are TRBV5-6 and TRBJ2-7; D is unclear. The CDR3 runs to 13 residues. V shed 0 bases and J shed 3 bases, with 7 bases lying between them. In germline, CDR1 is SGHDT, CDR2 YYEEEE. CDR3 bases: TGTGCCAGCAGCTTGGATCAGGACTACGAGCAGTACTTC. Protein product: CASSLDQDYEQYF.

In the case of this clone: Other DNA sequences in this sample translate to the same CDR3. This chain links TRBV20-1 with TRBJ1-1; D uncertain. The CDR3 runs to 10 residues. Germline-derived CDR1 and CDR2 are DFQATT and SNEGSKA (reference sequence). Trimming shortened V by 6 bases and J by 5 bases, and 7 bases separated the two germline ends. The DNA of the CDR3 is TGCAGTGCCACCGAGACTGAAGCTTTCTTT. Its protein is CSATETEAFF.

CDR3 DNA: TGTGCCAGCAGCGTACGGGACACCGCGGGCACTGAAGCTTTCTTT. This translates into CASSVRDTAGTEAFF. V and J are TRBV9 and TRBJ1-1; weak D call: TRBD1 (6 bases). Germline CDR1 and CDR2: SGDLS and YYNGEE. This CDR3 is built from 15 residues. V was shortened by 1 base and J by 4 bases, with 14 bases between the two germline ends.

The chain has TRBV2 and TRBJ2-4, with D possibly matching TRBD2 (5 bases). Per the germline V gene, CDR1 is SNHLY and CDR2 is FYNNEI. This CDR3 has 15 residues. With 5 bases removed from V and 12 bases from J, the gap between germline ends came to 23 bases. Written as DNA, the CDR3 is TGTGCCAGCAGTACCGAAGGATCAGGACTGCTCGCTCAGTACTTC. This translates into CASSTEGSGLLAQYF.